This TCR beta chain emerged from a study of CD8+ T cells in alopecia areata. The overall study: Treated patients were dosed with oral tofacitinib, taking 5 to 10 mg twice daily.

General observations from the study: TCR sharing across patients was less clear than in mice, possibly HLA-related. Significant decreases in scalp clonality and expanded CD8+ clones followed tofacitinib treatment.

The treatment here: oral pan-JAK inhibitor, 5-10 mg twice daily. Samples from alopecia areata patients were lesional scalp punch biopsies and peripheral blood. Extracted RNA was reverse transcribed into cDNA, the sequencing template. Clones were read by immunoSEQ multiplex PCR, and TCRdb kept only the in-frame ones, dropping some. This sample has 200,000 to 250,000 clones, with about three fifths found just once. Points on this clone: Its target is unknown.

The CDR3 extends over 14 amino acids. Germline V gene sequence: CDR1 MGHDK, CDR2 SYGVNS. Trimming cost V 4 bases and J 5 bases, with 11 bases left between them. The source of this sequence is a human donor with alopecia areata. The sequencing here drew on CD4+ T cells sorted from blood, taken at week 4, from a patient treated with tofacitinib. The chain recombines TRBV25-1 with TRBJ1-4; D may be TRBD1 (6 bases). The CDR3 protein is CASSGWQGNEKLFF. The CDR3 nucleotides are TGTGCCAGCAGTGGCTGGCAGGGGAATGAAAAACTGTTTTTT.